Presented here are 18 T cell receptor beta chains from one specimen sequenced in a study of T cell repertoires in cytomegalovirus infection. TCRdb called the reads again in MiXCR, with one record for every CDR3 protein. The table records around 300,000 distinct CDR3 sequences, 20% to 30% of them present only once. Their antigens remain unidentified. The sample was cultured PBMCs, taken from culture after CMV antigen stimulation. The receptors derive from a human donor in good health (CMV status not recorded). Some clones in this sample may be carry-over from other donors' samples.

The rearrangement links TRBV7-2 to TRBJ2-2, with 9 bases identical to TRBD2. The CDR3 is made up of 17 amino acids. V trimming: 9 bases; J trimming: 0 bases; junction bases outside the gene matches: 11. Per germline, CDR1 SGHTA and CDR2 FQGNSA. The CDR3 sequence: CASQMLAGLANTGELFF. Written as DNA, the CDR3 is TGTGCCAGTCAGATGCTAGCGGGACTCGCGAACACCGGGGAGCTGTTTTTT.

The CDR3 DNA reads TGTGCCAGTAGTATAGATATACGGACGGGACTAGCGGGCCTCTACAATGAGCAGTTCTTC. It encodes CASSIDIRTGLAGLYNEQFF. The rearrangement uses TRBV19 and TRBJ2-1; TRBD2 agrees at 12 bases. Trimming at V came to 0 bases and at J to 3 bases, leaving 12 bases not matched to a gene. The CDR3 covers 20 residues. CDR1 and CDR2 (germline): LNHDA, SQIVND (reference sequence).

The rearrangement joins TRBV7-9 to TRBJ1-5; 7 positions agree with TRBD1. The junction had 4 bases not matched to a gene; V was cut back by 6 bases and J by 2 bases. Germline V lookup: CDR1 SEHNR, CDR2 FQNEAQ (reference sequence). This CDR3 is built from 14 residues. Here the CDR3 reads CASRRQGRNQPQHF. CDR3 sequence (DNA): TGTGCCAGCAGAAGACAGGGCCGCAATCAGCCCCAGCATTTT.

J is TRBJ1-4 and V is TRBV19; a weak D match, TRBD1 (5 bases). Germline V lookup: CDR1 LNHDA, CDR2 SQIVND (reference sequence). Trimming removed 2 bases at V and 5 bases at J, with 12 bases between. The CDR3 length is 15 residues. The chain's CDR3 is CASSILDSRNEKLFF. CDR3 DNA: TGTGCCAGTAGTATACTCGACAGCAGGAATGAAAAACTGTTTTTT.

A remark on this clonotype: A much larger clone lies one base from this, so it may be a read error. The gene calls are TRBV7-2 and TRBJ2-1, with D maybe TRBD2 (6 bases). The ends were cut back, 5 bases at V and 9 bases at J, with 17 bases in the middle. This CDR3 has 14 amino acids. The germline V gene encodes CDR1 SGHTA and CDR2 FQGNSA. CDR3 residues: CTSSLRLDPSEQFF. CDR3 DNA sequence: TGTACCAGCAGCCTCCGACTAGACCCGAGTGAGCAGTTCTTC.

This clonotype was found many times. The CDR3 nucleotides read TGTGCCAGCAGCTTAAGTGTCGGGGGAGGTCTCGAGACCCAGTACTTC. Translating it yields CASSLSVGGGLETQYF. V is TRBV7-2 and J is TRBJ2-5; maybe TRBD2 (6 bases). This CDR3 contains 16 residues. V dropped 2 bases and J dropped 5 bases, with 18 bases sitting between them. Germline lookup yields CDR1 SGHTA and CDR2 FQGNSA.

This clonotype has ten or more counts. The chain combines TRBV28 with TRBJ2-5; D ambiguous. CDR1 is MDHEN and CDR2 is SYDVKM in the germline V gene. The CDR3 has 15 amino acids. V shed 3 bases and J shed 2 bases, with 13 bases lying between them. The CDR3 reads CASSFTPHPQETQYF. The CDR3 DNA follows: TGTGCCAGCAGTTTCACACCCCATCCGCAAGAGACCCAGTACTTC.

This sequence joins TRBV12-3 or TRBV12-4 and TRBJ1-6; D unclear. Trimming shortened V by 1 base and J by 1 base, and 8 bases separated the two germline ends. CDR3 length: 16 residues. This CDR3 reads CASSLGRESYNSPLHF. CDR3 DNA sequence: TGTGCCAGCAGTTTAGGACGGGAGTCCTATAATTCACCCCTCCACTTT.

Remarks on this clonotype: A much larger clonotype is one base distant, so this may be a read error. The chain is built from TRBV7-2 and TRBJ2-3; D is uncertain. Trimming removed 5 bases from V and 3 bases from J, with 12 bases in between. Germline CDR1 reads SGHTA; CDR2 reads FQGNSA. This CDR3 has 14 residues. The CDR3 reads CASSPAAATDTQYF. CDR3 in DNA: TGTGCCAGCAGCCCGGCAGCAGCTACAGATACGCAGTATTTT.

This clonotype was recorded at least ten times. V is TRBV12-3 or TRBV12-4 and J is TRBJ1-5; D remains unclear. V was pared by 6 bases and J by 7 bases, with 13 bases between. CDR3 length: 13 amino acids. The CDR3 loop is CASSPRPGQPQHF. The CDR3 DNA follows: TGTGCCAGCAGCCCCCGGCCCGGACAGCCCCAGCATTTT.

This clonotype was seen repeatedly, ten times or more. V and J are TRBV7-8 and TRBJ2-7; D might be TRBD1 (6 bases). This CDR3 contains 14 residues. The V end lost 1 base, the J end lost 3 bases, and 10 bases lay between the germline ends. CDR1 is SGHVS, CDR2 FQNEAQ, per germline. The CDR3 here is CASSLGTASYEQYV. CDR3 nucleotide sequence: TGTGCCAGCAGCTTAGGGACAGCAAGCTACGAGCAGTACGTC.

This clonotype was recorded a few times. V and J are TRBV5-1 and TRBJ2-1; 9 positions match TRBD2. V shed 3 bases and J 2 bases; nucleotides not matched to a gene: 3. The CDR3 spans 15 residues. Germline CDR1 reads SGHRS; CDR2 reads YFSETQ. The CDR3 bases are TGCGCCAGCAGCTCAGCGGGAGGTACCTACAATGAGCAGTTCTTC. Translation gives CASSSAGGTYNEQFF.

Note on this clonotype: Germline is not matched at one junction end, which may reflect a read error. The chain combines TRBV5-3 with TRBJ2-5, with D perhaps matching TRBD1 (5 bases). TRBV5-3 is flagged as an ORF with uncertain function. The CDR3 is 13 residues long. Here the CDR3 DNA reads TGTGCCAGCAGCTTGGACCCAAGGGGCGCCCAGTACTTC. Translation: CASSLDPRGAQYF.

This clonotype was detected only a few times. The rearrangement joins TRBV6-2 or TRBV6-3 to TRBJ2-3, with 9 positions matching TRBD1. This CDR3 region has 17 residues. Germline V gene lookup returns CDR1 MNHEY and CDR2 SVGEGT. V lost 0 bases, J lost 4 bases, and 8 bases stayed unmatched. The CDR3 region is CASSYSKDRGGADTQYF. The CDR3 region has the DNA TGTGCCAGCAGTTACTCAAAGGACAGGGGAGGCGCAGATACGCAGTATTTT.

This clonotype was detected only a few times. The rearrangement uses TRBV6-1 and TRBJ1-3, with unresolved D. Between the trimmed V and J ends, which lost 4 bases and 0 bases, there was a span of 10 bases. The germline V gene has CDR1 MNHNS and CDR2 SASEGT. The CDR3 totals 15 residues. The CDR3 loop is CASSAREFSGNTIYF. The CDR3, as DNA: TGTGCCAGCAGTGCCCGGGAATTCTCTGGAAACACCATATATTTT.

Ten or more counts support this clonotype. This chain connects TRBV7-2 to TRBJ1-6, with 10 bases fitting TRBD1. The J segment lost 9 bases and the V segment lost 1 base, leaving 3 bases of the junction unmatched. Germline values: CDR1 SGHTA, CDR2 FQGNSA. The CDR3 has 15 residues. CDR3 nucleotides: TGTGCCAGCAGCTTAGGACAGGGGGCAAGTTCACCCCTCCACTTT. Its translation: CASSLGQGASSPLHF.

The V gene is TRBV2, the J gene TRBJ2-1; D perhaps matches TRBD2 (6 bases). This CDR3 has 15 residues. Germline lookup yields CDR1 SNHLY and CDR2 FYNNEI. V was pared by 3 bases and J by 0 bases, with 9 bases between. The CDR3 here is CASSEGGFSYNEQFF. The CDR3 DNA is TGTGCCAGCAGTGAGGGAGGCTTCTCCTACAATGAGCAGTTCTTC.

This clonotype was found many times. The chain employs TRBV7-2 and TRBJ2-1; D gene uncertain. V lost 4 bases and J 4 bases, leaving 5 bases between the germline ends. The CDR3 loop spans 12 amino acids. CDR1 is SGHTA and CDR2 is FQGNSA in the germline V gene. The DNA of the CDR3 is TGTGCCAGCAGCTACGGGTACAATGAGCAGTTCTTC. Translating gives CASSYGYNEQFF.